This T cell receptor beta chain was sequenced in a study of patients and donors after allogeneic stem cell transplantation. TCRdb passed the RT-PCR reads through MiXCR, listing each CDR3 protein once. The table shows about 160,000 distinct CDR3 sequences, with about 24% occurring only once. This CDR3 has 13 residues. Germline lookup yields CDR1 SGHAT and CDR2 FQNNGV. Trimming shortened V by 5 bases and J by 8 bases, and 13 bases separated the two germline ends. This clonotype was found once. Material: blood, either unsorted or a sorted T cell fraction (not recorded which). The origin of this receptor is a human donor who was either an allogeneic HSCT recipient or a stem cell or donor lymphocyte infusion donor (not recorded which). It is not recorded whose cells these are; they may come from a transplant donor. The rearrangement uses TRBV11-2 and TRBJ2-1; no definite D call. The CDR3 is CASSRRAGDEQFF. DNA of the CDR3: TGTGCCAGCAGCCGTCGGGCCGGTGATGAGCAGTTCTTC.